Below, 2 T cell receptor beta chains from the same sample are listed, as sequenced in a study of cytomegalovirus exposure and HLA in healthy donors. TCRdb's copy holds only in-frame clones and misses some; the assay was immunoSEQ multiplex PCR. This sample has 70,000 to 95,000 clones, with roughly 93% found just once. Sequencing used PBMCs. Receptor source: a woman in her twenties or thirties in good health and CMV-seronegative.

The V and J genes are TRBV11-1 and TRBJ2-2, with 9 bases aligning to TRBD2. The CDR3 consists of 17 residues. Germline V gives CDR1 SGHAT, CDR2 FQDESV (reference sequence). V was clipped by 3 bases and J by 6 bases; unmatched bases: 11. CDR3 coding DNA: TGTGCCAGCAGCTTTGGGGGGGCTAGCGGGATCGCCGGGGAGCTGTTTTTT. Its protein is CASSFGGASGIAGELFF. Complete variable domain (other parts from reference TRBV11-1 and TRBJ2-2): EAEVAQSPRYKITEKSQAVAFWCDPISGHATLYWYRQILGQGPELLVQFQDESVVDDSQLPKDRFSAERLKGVDSTLKIQPAELGDSAMYLCASSFGGASGIAGELFFGEGSRLTVL.

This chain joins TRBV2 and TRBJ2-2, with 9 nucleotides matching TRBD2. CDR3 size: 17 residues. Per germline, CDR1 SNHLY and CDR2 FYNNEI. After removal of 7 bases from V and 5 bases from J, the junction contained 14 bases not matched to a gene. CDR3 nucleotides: TGTGCCAGCAATTCTAGCGGAGCGGGGGGCGGTACCGGGGAGCTGTTTTTT. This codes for CASNSSGAGGGTGELFF. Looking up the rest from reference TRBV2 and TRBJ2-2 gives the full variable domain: EPEVTQTPSHQVTQMGQEVILRCVPISNHLYFYWYRQILGQKVEFLVSFYNNEISEKSEIFDDQFSVERPDGSNFTLKIRSTKLEDSAMYFCASNSSGAGGGTGELFFGEGSRLTVL.